The subject of this entry is one T cell receptor beta chain. Antigen: not known. Controls were age- and sex-matched healthy donors. TEMRA cells were FACS-enriched and CD8+ and CD4+ T cells negatively isolated. This sample is drawn from a study of CD8 T cells in Susac syndrome. General study results and limits: As the study acknowledged, the number of individuals in its TCR sequencing and HLA analysis was relatively small.

The CDR3 is 15 residues long. V shed 5 bases and J shed 0 bases, with 8 bases lying between them. Germline V gene lookup returns CDR1 SEHNR and CDR2 FQNEAQ (reference sequence). With random hexamers, reverse transcription was performed on about 0.5 to 1 ug of RNA. Coverage of TCR beta CDR3 amplification by immunoSEQ multiplex PCR extended to 54 Vbeta and 13 Jbeta. TCRdb reprocessed the immunoSEQ multiplex PCR reads with MiXCR, giving one entry per CDR3 protein. The sample holds about 80,000 distinct CDR3 sequences, approximately 94% seen once. The TCR sequence derives from a human donor in good health. J is TRBJ2-6 and V is TRBV7-9; D is unclear. The sample taken for sequencing was CD8+ T cells from PBMCs. The CDR3 DNA sequence: TGTGCCAGCAGCCTGGTGAACTCTGGGGCCAACGTCCTGACTTTC. Protein sequence: CASSLVNSGANVLTF.